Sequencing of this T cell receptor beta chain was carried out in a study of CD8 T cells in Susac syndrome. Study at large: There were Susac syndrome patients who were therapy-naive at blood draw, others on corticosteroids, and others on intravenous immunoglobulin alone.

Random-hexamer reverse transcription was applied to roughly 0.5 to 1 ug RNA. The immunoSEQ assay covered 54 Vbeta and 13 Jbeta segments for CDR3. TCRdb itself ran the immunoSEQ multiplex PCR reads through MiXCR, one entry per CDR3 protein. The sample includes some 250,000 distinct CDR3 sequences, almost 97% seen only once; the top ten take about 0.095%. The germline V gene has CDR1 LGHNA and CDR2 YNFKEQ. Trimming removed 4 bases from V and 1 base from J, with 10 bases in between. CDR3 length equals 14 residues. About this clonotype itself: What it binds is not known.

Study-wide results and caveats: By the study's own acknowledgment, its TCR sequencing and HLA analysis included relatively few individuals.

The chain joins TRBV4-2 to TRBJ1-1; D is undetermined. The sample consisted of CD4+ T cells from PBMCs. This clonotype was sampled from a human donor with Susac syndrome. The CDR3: CASSRRGKNTEAFF. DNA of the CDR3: TGTGCCAGCAGCCGTCGGGGAAAGAACACTGAAGCTTTCTTT.